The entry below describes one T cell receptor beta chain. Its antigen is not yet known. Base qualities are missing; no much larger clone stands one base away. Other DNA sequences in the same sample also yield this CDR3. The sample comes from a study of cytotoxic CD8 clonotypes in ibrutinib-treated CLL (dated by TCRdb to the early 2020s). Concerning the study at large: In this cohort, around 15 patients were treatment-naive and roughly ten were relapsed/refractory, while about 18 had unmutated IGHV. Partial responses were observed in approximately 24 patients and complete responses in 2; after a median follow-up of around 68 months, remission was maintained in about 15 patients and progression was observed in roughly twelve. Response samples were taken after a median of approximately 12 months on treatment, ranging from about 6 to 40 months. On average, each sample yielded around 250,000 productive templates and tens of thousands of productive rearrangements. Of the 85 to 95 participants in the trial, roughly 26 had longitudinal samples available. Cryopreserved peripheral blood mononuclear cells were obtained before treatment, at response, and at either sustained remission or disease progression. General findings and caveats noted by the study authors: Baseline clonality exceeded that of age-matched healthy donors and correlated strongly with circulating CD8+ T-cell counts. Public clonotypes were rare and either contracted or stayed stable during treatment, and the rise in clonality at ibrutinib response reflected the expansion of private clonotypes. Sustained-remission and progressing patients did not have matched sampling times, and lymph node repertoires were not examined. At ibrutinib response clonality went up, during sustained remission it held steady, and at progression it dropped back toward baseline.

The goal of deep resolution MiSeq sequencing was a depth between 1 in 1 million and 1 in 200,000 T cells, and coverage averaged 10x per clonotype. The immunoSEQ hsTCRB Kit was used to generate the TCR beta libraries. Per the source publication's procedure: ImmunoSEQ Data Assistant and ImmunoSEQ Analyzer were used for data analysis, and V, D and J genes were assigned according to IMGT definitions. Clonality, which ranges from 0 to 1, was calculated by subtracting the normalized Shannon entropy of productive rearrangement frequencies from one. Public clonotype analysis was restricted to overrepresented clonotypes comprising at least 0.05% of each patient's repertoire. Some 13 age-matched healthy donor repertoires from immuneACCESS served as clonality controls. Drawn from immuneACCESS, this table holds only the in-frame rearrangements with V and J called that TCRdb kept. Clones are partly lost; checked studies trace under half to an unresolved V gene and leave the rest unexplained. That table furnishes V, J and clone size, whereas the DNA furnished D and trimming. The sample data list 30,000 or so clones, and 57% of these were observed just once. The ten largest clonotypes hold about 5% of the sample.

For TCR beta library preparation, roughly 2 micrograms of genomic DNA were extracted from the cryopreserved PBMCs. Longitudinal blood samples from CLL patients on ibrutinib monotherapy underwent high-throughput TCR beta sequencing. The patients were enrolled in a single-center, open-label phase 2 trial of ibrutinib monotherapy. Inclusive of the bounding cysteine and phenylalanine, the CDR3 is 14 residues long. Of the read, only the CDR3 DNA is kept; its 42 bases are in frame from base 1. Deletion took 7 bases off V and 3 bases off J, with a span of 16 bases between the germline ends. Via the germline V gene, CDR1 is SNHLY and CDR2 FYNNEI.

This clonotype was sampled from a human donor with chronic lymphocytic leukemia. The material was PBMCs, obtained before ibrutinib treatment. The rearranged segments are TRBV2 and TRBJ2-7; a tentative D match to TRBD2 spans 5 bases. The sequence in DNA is TGTGCCAGCAAGTCGCCGGGAAGAAACTACGAGCAGTACTTC. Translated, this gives CASKSPGRNYEQYF.